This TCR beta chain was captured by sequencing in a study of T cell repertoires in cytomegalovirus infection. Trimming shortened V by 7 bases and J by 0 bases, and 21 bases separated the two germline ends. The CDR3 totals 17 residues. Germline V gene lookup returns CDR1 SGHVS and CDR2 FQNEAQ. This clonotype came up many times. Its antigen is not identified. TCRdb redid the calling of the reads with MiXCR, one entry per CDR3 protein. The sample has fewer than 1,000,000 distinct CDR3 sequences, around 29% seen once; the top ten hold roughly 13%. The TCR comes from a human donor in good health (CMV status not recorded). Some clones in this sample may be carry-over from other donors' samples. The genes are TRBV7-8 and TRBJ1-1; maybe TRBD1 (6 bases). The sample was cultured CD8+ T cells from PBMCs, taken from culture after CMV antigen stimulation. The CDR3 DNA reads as TGTGCCAGCAAAAATACCACCACCGACAGGTTGAACACTGAAGCTTTCTTT. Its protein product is CASKNTTTDRLNTEAFF. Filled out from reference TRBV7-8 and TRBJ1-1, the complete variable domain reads GAGVSQSPRYKVAKRGQDVALRCDPISGHVSLFWYQQALGQGPEFLTYFQNEAQLDKSGLPSDRFFAERPEGSVSTLKIQRTQQEDSAVYLCASKNTTTDRLNTEAFFGQGTRLTVV.